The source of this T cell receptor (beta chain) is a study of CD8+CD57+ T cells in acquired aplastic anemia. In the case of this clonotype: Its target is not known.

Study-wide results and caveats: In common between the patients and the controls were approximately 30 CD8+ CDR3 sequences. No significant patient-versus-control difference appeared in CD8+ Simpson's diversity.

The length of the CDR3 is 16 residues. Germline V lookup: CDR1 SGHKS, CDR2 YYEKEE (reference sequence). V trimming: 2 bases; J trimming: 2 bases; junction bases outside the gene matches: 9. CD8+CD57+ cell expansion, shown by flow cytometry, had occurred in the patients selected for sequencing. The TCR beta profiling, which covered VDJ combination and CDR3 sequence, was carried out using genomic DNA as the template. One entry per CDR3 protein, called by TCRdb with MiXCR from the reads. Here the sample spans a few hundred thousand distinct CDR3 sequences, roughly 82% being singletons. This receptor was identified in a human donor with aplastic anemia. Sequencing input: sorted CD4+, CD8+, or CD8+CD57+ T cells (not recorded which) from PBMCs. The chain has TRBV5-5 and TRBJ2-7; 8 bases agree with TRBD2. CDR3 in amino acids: CASSFAGGVGAYEQYF. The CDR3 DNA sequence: TGTGCCAGCAGCTTCGCCGGGGGGGTGGGAGCCTACGAGCAGTACTTC.